These 18 T cell receptor beta chains came from one sample sequenced in a study of tumor and adjacent non-tumor tissue in lung cancer. RNA was extracted from bulk tissue without any cell sorting. The library came from three nested PCR rounds adapted from ARM-PCR protocols. TCRdb re-called the multiplex PCR reads with MiXCR, one entry per CDR3 protein. The profile covers 70,000 to 90,000 distinct CDR3 sequences, with around 74% appearing a single time and about 12% taken by the ten largest. Specimen: lung tumor tissue. The origin of the receptors is a woman aged 45 to 65 with non-small cell lung cancer.

The table lists this clonotype with a count of one. The chain has TRBV6-1 and TRBJ2-1; 8 nucleotides agree with TRBD2. Looked up from germline, CDR1 is MNHNS and CDR2 is SASEGT. Unmatched junction bases numbered 23, after V lost 5 bases and J lost 11 bases. This CDR3 is built from 18 residues. The CDR3 loop is CASSFTLAGGPPDGKQFF. The CDR3 DNA reads as TGTGCCAGCAGTTTTACCTTGGCGGGAGGCCCGCCGGACGGTAAGCAGTTCTTC.

About this clonotype: The junction differs from germline at one of its ends, possibly a read error. The chain recombines TRBV7-8 with TRBJ2-1; 8 nucleotides agree with TRBD2. The CDR3 runs to 12 residues. Germline CDR1 is SGHVS and CDR2 is FQNEAQ. CDR3 nucleotides: TGTACCAGCAGCTTAGCGGGGCGGTGGCACTTCTTC. Translating it yields CTSSLAGRWHFF.

As to this clonotype: The conserved closing phenylalanine or tryptophan is absent in this CDR3, likely reflecting a read error. J is TRBJ2-3 and V is TRBV6-2 or TRBV6-3; no clear D gene. CDR1 is MNHEY, CDR2 SVGEGT, per germline. Between the trimmed V and J ends, which lost 6 bases and 3 bases, there was a span of 13 bases. The CDR3 has 14 amino acids. For the CDR3, the DNA is TGTGCCAGCAGCATGGATAGTGAGACAGATACGCAGTATTTA. It codes for CASSMDSETDTQYL.

The chain recombines TRBV20-1 with TRBJ2-5, with D perhaps matching TRBD1 or TRBD2 (5 bases each). The CDR3 has 16 amino acids. Germline V gene sequence: CDR1 DFQATT, CDR2 SNEGSKA (reference sequence). Trimming took off 7 bases at V and 1 base at J, with 22 bases between the two ends. The CDR3 region is CSVLPLTNGTQETQYF. In DNA form, the CDR3 reads TGCAGTGTTCTACCCCTGACTAATGGGACCCAAGAGACCCAGTACTTC.

The chain recombines TRBV6-5 with TRBJ2-7; possibly TRBD2 for D (6 bases). This CDR3 comprises 15 residues. V was pared by 7 bases and J by 2 bases, with 18 bases between. Germline V gene sequence: CDR1 MNHEY, CDR2 SVGAGI. In DNA form, the CDR3 reads TGTGCCAGCAAAACTAGCAGGTGTGTCACCTACGAGCAGTACTTC. It is translated as CASKTSRCVTYEQYF.

This clonotype was seen just once. The chain couples TRBV6-1 to TRBJ2-3, with 11 bases lining up with TRBD2. Germline V lookup: CDR1 MNHNS, CDR2 SASEGT. J lost 11 bases, V lost 3 bases, and 13 bases had no gene match. The CDR3 is made up of 16 amino acids. The CDR3 DNA reads as TGTGCCAGCAGTGAGACCTTAGCGGGAGGGCACGTTATGCAGTATTTT. It is translated as CASSETLAGGHVMQYF.

This clonotype was seen more than once but under ten times. Since a much larger clone is just one base distant, this may be a read error. The chain employs TRBV28 and TRBJ2-5; a weak D match, TRBD2 (5 bases). The CDR3 length is 18 residues. Germline values: CDR1 MDHEN, CDR2 SYDVKM. V lost 3 bases to trimming and J lost 1 base, with 21 bases between them. The CDR3 nucleotides read TGTGCCAGCAGTTTGGCCAGGAGGTTAGGATTTTTCCAAGAGACCCAGTACTTC. It yields the protein CASSLARRLGFFQETQYF.

This clonotype was counted only a few times. The rearrangement links TRBV12-3 or TRBV12-4 to TRBJ2-7; maybe TRBD2 (6 bases). This CDR3 comprises 15 residues. V shed 9 bases and J shed 2 bases, with 20 bases lying between them. This CDR3 is CASRRRLEETYEQYF. CDR3 coding DNA: TGTGCCAGTAGACGCAGACTAGAAGAGACCTACGAGCAGTACTTC.

The CDR3 coding sequence is TGTGCCAGCAGCCAAGAGCCCAGCGTGAGCTACGAGCAGTACTTC. Translating it yields CASSQEPSVSYEQYF. This chain uses TRBV4-2 with TRBJ2-7; the D is unclear. Trimming removed 0 bases from V and 3 bases from J, with 12 bases in between. Germline values: CDR1 LGHNA, CDR2 YNFKEQ. CDR3 length equals 15 residues.

Notes on this clonotype: The conserved phenylalanine or tryptophan normally closing the CDR3 is absent here, so this likely arose from a read error. The J gene is TRBJ2-5, the V gene TRBV20-1; 10 nucleotides match TRBD2. The CDR3 has 17 residues. Germline CDR1 is DFQATT and CDR2 is SNEGSKA (reference sequence). V lost 0 bases and J lost 6; bases outside the gene matches: 13. DNA for the CDR3: TGCAGTGCTAGAGATCAGCTAGCGGGAGAGTTCGGAAAGACCCAGTACCTC. Translation: CSARDQLAGEFGKTQYL.

About this clonotype itself: An end of the junction differs from the germline gene, which may be a read error. The rearrangement uses TRBV20-1 and TRBJ1-2; a weak D match, TRBD1 (5 bases). Germline CDR1 and CDR2: DFQATT and SNEGSKA (reference sequence). The CDR3 has 14 amino acids. The CDR3 reads CSARTETVTYGYTF. The CDR3 DNA is TGCAGTGCTAGGACAGAGACAGTCACCTATGGCTACACTTTC.

This clonotype is a singleton in its sample. At one boundary the junction diverges from the germline segment, which might be a read error. This sequence joins TRBV20-1 and TRBJ2-7, with TRBD2 matching 13 bases. This CDR3 is built from 17 residues. Germline CDR1 reads DFQATT; CDR2 reads SNEGSKA (reference sequence). The chain's CDR3 is CSAPLTSGRAYRYEPYF. The DNA for the CDR3 is TGCAGTGCTCCCCTTACTAGCGGGAGGGCCTACAGGTACGAGCCGTACTTC.

In the case of this clonotype: The germline gene is not matched at one end of the junction; a read error may be the cause. The chain combines TRBV29-1 with TRBJ2-5; D could derive from TRBD1 or TRBD2 (5 bases each). Germline CDR1 is SQVTM and CDR2 is ANQGSEA. The CDR3 extends over 13 amino acids. CDR3 sequence (DNA): TGCAGGGTCAGGGCGGGTTCGGAAGAGACCCAGTATTTC. It translates to CRVRAGSEETQYF.

Regarding this clonotype: A read error is possible here, since a much larger clone lies one base away. The V gene is TRBV20-1, the J gene TRBJ2-2, with TRBD2 matching over 8 bases. The length of the CDR3 is 17 residues. The junction had 12 bases not matched to a gene; V was cut back by 3 bases and J by 3 bases. Germline loops: CDR1 DFQATT, CDR2 SNEGSKA (reference sequence). The CDR3 nucleotides are TGCAGTGCTAGGGCGGGACTAGTGGGAGCCCACACCGGGGAGCTGTTTTTT. Its translation: CSARAGLVGAHTGELFF.

About this clonotype itself: The germline gene is not matched at one end of the junction; a read error may be the cause. V gene TRBV5-4 combines with J gene TRBJ2-7; possible D gene TRBD1, 5 bases. Germline loops: CDR1 SGHNT, CDR2 YYREEE (reference sequence). The CDR3 runs 13 residues. The CDR3 DNA is TGTGCCAGCAGCATGAGACAGACCTACGAGCAGTGCTTC. Translated: CASSMRQTYEQCF.

The J gene is TRBJ1-5, the V gene TRBV30; tentatively, D is TRBD1 (5 bases). Trimming removed 3 bases from V and 11 bases from J, with 20 bases in between. The CDR3 totals 14 residues. Germline values: CDR1 GTSNPN, CDR2 SVGIG (reference sequence). The CDR3 coding sequence is TGTGCCTGGAGCCTAGATGGGACGTGGCAGTCCCAGCATTTT. Encoded protein: CAWSLDGTWQSQHF. Supplemented by reference TRBV30 and TRBJ1-5, the full variable domain reads SQTIHQWPATLVQPVGSPLSLECTVEGTSNPNLYWYRQAAGRGLQLLFYSVGIGQISSEVPQNLSASRPQDRQFILSSKKLLLSDSGFYLCAWSLDGTWQSQHFGDGTRLSIL.

With respect to this clonotype: No conserved phenylalanine or tryptophan is present at the end of the CDR3, so a read error is the likely explanation. The V gene is TRBV10-3, the J gene TRBJ1-5, with D perhaps TRBD1 (5 bases). Per the germline V gene, CDR1 is ENHRY and CDR2 is SYGVKD. This CDR3 comprises 10 residues. In nucleotides, the CDR3 is TGTGCCATAGGGGATCAGCTCCAGCATTCT. Encoded protein: CAIGDQLQHS.

The chain links TRBV6-2 or TRBV6-3 to TRBJ2-7, with D hard to call. V dropped 4 bases and J dropped 0 bases, with 7 bases sitting between them. This CDR3 spans 13 amino acids. Germline V gene lookup returns CDR1 MNHEY and CDR2 SVGEGT. The CDR3 is CASSSAVSYEQYF. The CDR3 DNA is TGTGCCAGCAGTTCGGCAGTCTCCTACGAGCAGTACTTC.